These 9 T cell receptor beta chains were all obtained from the same sample, sequenced in a study of cytomegalovirus exposure and HLA in healthy donors. Primers for the PCR totalled 60 Vbeta and 13 Jbeta. TCRdb keeps only in-frame clones here, not all; method: immunoSEQ multiplex PCR. The sample shows about 160,000 clones, around two thirds of them seen only once. Sequenced sample: PBMCs. The receptors originated from a woman aged 18-29 years in good health and CMV-seronegative.

V usage is TRBV7-3 and J usage is TRBJ2-1, with D maybe TRBD2 (7 bases). CDR1 SGHTA and CDR2 FQGTGA come from the germline V gene. CDR3 length: 14 residues. Trimming removed 3 bases from V and 7 bases from J, with 13 bases in between. CDR3 nucleotide sequence: TGTGCCAGCAGCTTGGGGGGGGGCAAGAATGAGCAGTTCTTC. It is translated as CASSLGGGKNEQFF.

The gene calls are TRBV30 and TRBJ1-5; D is undetermined. The germline V gene encodes CDR1 GTSNPN and CDR2 SVGIG (reference sequence). Trimming removed 6 bases from V and 6 bases from J, with 15 bases in between. CDR3 size: 13 residues. The CDR3 region is CACAGRLGQPQHF. The CDR3 DNA is TGTGCCTGCGCAGGTCGCTTGGGTCAGCCCCAGCATTTT.

This clone was seen just once. The V and J genes are TRBV18 and TRBJ2-2, with TRBD2 matching 13 bases. The length of the CDR3 is 17 residues. Germline CDR1 reads KGHSH; CDR2 reads LQKENI. J was trimmed by 0 bases and V by 8 bases; bases with no gene match: 6. CDR3 loop: CASTGLAGIANTGELFF. The CDR3 nucleotides are TGTGCCAGCACGGGACTAGCGGGGATCGCGAACACCGGGGAGCTGTTTTTT.

The chain recombines TRBV2 with TRBJ1-2, with 7 bases fitting TRBD1. The CDR3 sequence is 14 residues long. Per the germline V gene, CDR1 is SNHLY and CDR2 is FYNNEI. V gave up 6 bases and J gave up 4 bases; unmatched junction bases: 8. As DNA, the CDR3 is TGTGCCAGCAGCGAATCCGGGACAGCCTATGGCTACACCTTC. Protein sequence: CASSESGTAYGYTF.

Details on this clone: The sample has other DNA sequences that encode this CDR3 too. This chain links TRBV10-1 with TRBJ2-1; 10 nucleotides line up with TRBD1. This CDR3 has 16 residues. J lost 8 bases, V lost 6 bases, and 13 bases had no gene match. Germline lookup yields CDR1 WNHNN and CDR2 SYGVQD (reference sequence). This CDR3 reads CASSPTPPGTGDEQFF. The CDR3 DNA sequence: TGCGCCAGCAGCCCCACACCTCCCGGGACAGGGGATGAGCAGTTCTTC.

The chain couples TRBV18 to TRBJ2-3; the D is unclear. The CDR3 has 15 amino acids. V lost 5 bases, J lost 2 bases, and 14 bases lay in between. Germline loops: CDR1 KGHSH, CDR2 LQKENI. The CDR3 reads CASSSYSPPTDTQYF. The CDR3 DNA reads TGTGCCAGCTCATCCTACAGCCCTCCCACAGATACGCAGTATTTT.

This clone has a handful of counts. The rearrangement joins TRBV4-3 to TRBJ1-4; perhaps TRBD1 as D (6 bases). The CDR3 has 16 amino acids. Germline CDR1 LGHNA, CDR2 YSLEER. V dropped 4 bases and J dropped 8 bases, with 20 bases sitting between them. DNA for the CDR3: TGCGCCAGCAGCCTCAACCGACAGGTGCGATGGGAAAAACTGTTTTTT. It is translated as CASSLNRQVRWEKLFF.

The chain uses TRBV19 and TRBJ1-2; possibly TRBD1 for D (5 bases). Germline V gene data show CDR1 as LNHDA and CDR2 as SQIVND (reference sequence). V was shortened by 4 bases and J by 4 bases, with 16 bases between the two germline ends. The CDR3 covers 15 residues. As DNA, the CDR3 is TGTGCCAGTAGTACAATTGGCAGGGAACGCTATGGCTACACCTTC. Translating it yields CASSTIGRERYGYTF.

Of note for this clone: Other DNA sequences in this sample translate to the same CDR3. V usage is TRBV11-3 and J usage is TRBJ2-4; 11 bases align to TRBD2. Germline CDR1 reads SGHNT; CDR2 reads YENEEA. The CDR3 loop spans 15 amino acids. With 4 bases clipped from V and 8 bases from J, the junction kept 7 bases outside the gene matches. The CDR3 DNA follows: TGTGCCAGCAGCTCCACTAGCGGGAGTACGTACATTCAGTACTTC. Its translation is CASSSTSGSTYIQYF.